The rows below give T cell receptor beta chains drawn from one sample of a study of OX40 agonist ivuxolimab in advanced cancers. Clones were read by immunoSEQ multiplex PCR, and TCRdb kept only the in-frame ones, dropping some. The sample contains approximately 70,000 clones, around 90% of which appear only once. The sequences come from CD4+ or CD8+ T cells sorted from blood, collected in a trial of the OX40 agonist ivuxolimab. The receptors derive from an adult with an advanced solid tumor such as melanoma, head and neck, liver or kidney cancer. CDR3s include the opening cysteine and the closing phenylalanine or tryptophan. Fields, in order: J gene, D gene, clone size, V gene, CDR3 protein, CDR3 DNA. The D gene is left open where the match is weak. Only some rows state a clone size, as once, few, many or a class for expanded clones.

J gene: TRBJ1-5; D gene: TRBD1; clone size: once; V gene: TRBV19; CDR3 protein: CASSILTGGYSNQPQHF; CDR3 DNA: TGTGCCAGTAGTATCTTAACAGGGGGATATAGCAATCAGCCCCAGCATTTT
J gene: TRBJ1-1; D gene: .; clone size: .; V gene: TRBV11-2; CDR3 protein: CASSLEPTNTEAFF; CDR3 DNA: TGTGCCAGCAGCTTAGAGCCCACGAACACTGAAGCTTTCTTT
J gene: TRBJ1-4; D gene: TRBD1; clone size: .; V gene: TRBV7-9; CDR3 protein: CASSYGWTGGKLVEKLFF; CDR3 DNA: TGTGCCAGCAGCTATGGCTGGACAGGGGGCAAATTAGTTGAAAAACTGTTTTTT
J gene: TRBJ1-1; D gene: .; clone size: once; V gene: TRBV7-9; CDR3 protein: CASSFAGRPNTEAFF; CDR3 DNA: TGTGCCAGCAGCTTCGCGGGACGGCCGAACACTGAAGCTTTCTTT
J gene: TRBJ2-3; D gene: TRBD2; clone size: .; V gene: TRBV7-2; CDR3 protein: CASSLSRSGTDTQYF; CDR3 DNA: TGTGCCAGCAGCTTATCCCGTAGCGGGACAGATACGCAGTATTTT
J gene: TRBJ2-6; D gene: .; clone size: .; V gene: TRBV7-2; CDR3 protein: CASVVEGAGANVLTF; CDR3 DNA: TGTGCCAGCGTGGTCGAGGGGGCTGGGGCCAACGTCCTGACTTTC
J gene: TRBJ2-5; D gene: TRBD1; clone size: .; V gene: TRBV5-1; CDR3 protein: CASSLWGQSQETQYF; CDR3 DNA: TGCGCCAGCAGCTTGTGGGGACAGAGCCAAGAGACCCAGTACTTC
J gene: TRBJ1-4; D gene: .; clone size: .; V gene: TRBV7-8; CDR3 protein: CASSLAGGEKLFF; CDR3 DNA: TGTGCCAGCAGCTTAGCGGGTGGGGAAAAACTGTTTTTT
J gene: TRBJ1-1; D gene: .; clone size: few; V gene: TRBV10-3; CDR3 protein: CAIGGARGTEAFF; CDR3 DNA: TGTGCCATCGGGGGGGCCCGAGGCACTGAAGCTTTCTTT
J gene: TRBJ1-2; D gene: .; clone size: .; V gene: TRBV6-1; CDR3 protein: CASSEAAIAGNYGYTF; CDR3 DNA: TGTGCCAGCAGTGAAGCGGCAATCGCGGGAAACTATGGCTACACCTTC
J gene: TRBJ2-2; D gene: TRBD2; clone size: .; V gene: TRBV12-5; CDR3 protein: CASGLAGSTGELFF; CDR3 DNA: TGTGCTAGTGGTCTAGCGGGCAGCACCGGGGAGCTGTTTTTT
J gene: TRBJ1-1; D gene: .; clone size: .; V gene: TRBV7-2; CDR3 protein: CASSLTYGNTEAFF; CDR3 DNA: TGTGCCAGCAGCCTAACTTATGGAAACACTGAAGCTTTCTTT
J gene: TRBJ2-1; D gene: TRBD2; clone size: once; V gene: TRBV4-3; CDR3 protein: CASSQGTSGYNEQFF; CDR3 DNA: TGCGCCAGCAGCCAAGGTACTAGCGGCTACAATGAGCAGTTCTTC
J gene: TRBJ1-2; D gene: TRBD1; clone size: .; V gene: TRBV30; CDR3 protein: CAWSRASTGYGVGYTF; CDR3 DNA: TGTGCCTGGAGCCGGGCCTCGACAGGGTACGGAGTAGGCTACACCTTC
J gene: TRBJ2-4; D gene: .; clone size: once; V gene: TRBV5-6; CDR3 protein: CASSPGLRAKNIQYF; CDR3 DNA: TGTGCCAGCAGCCCTGGACTTAGGGCCAAAAACATTCAGTACTTC
J gene: TRBJ2-7; D gene: TRBD1; clone size: .; V gene: TRBV19; CDR3 protein: CASSVRDRGSYEQYF; CDR3 DNA: TGTGCCAGTAGTGTTCGGGACAGGGGCTCCTACGAGCAGTACTTC
J gene: TRBJ1-4; D gene: .; clone size: .; V gene: TRBV19; CDR3 protein: CASSIGGYSNEKLFF; CDR3 DNA: TGTGCCAGTAGTATAGGCGGCTACTCTAATGAAAAACTGTTTTTT
J gene: TRBJ1-2; D gene: .; clone size: .; V gene: TRBV21-1; CDR3 protein: CASSKALQSRDGYTF; CDR3 DNA: TGTGCCAGCAGCAAAGCTCTACAGAGCCGAGATGGCTACACCTTC
J gene: TRBJ2-5; D gene: .; clone size: few; V gene: TRBV25-1; CDR3 protein: CASSERKTQYF; CDR3 DNA: TGTGCCAGCAGTGAGAGGAAGACCCAGTACTTC
J gene: TRBJ2-4; D gene: TRBD2; clone size: .; V gene: TRBV19; CDR3 protein: CASSIGLLAGTFYKNIQYF; CDR3 DNA: TGTGCCAGTAGTATAGGGTTACTAGCGGGCACGTTTTATAAAAACATTCAGTACTTC
J gene: TRBJ2-7; D gene: TRBD2; clone size: few; V gene: TRBV4-1; CDR3 protein: CASSQGVLTTSGRYEQYF; CDR3 DNA: TGCGCCAGCAGCCAAGGGGTACTGACGACTAGCGGAAGATACGAGCAGTACTTC
J gene: TRBJ2-2; D gene: .; clone size: .; V gene: TRBV7-2; CDR3 protein: CASSFSQNTGELFF; CDR3 DNA: TGTGCCAGCAGCTTCTCACAAAACACCGGGGAGCTGTTTTTT
J gene: TRBJ2-1; D gene: TRBD2; clone size: .; V gene: TRBV27; CDR3 protein: CASSSGLAGAYEQFF; CDR3 DNA: TGTGCCAGCAGCTCCGGACTAGCGGGAGCCTATGAGCAGTTCTTC
J gene: TRBJ1-2; D gene: .; clone size: .; V gene: TRBV5-4; CDR3 protein: CASSLGFYGYTF; CDR3 DNA: TGTGCCAGCAGCTTGGGTTTCTATGGCTACACCTTC